This T cell receptor (beta chain) was documented in a study of chemoradiotherapy in HPV16-positive cancers. TCRdb keeps only in-frame clones here, not all; method: immunoSEQ multiplex PCR. The table has about 35,000 clones, roughly 77% seen once. Samples were taken several times over chemoradiotherapy. This sequence originates from a human donor with HPV-associated anogenital cancer. The sequencing here drew on blood, taken from a patient who underwent chemoradiotherapy.

The CDR3: CASSPGQGVYGYTF. DNA for the CDR3: TGTGCCAGCAGCCCCGGTCAGGGCGTCTATGGCTACACCTTC. J is TRBJ1-2 and V is TRBV9, with D perhaps TRBD1 (5 bases). V was pared by 4 bases and J by 4 bases, with 14 bases between. This CDR3 is built from 14 residues. Germline V gene lookup returns CDR1 SGDLS and CDR2 YYNGEE.